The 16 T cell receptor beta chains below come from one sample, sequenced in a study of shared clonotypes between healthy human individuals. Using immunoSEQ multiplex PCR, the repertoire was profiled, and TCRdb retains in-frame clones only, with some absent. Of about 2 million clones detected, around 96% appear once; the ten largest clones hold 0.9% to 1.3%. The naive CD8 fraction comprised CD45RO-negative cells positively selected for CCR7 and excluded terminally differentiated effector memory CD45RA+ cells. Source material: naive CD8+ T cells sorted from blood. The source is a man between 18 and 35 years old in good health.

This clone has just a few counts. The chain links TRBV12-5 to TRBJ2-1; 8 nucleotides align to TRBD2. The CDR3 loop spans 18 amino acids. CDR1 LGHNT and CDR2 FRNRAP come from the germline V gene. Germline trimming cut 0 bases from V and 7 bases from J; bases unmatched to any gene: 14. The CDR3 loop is CASGLVLPREGKGNEQFF. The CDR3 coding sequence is TGTGCTAGTGGTTTGGTACTCCCACGGGAGGGCAAAGGGAATGAGCAGTTCTTC. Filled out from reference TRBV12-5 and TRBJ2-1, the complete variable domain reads DARVTQTPRHKVTEMGQEVTMRCQPILGHNTVFWYRQTMMQGLELLAYFRNRAPLDDSGMPKDRFSAEMPDATLATLKIQPSEPRDSAVYFCASGLVLPREGKGNEQFFGPGTRLTVL.

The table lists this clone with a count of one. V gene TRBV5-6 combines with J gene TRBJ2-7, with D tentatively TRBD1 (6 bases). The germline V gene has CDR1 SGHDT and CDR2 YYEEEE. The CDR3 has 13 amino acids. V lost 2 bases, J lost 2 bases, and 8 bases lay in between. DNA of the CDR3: TGTGCCAGCAGCTTCACAGGGACCTACGAGCAGTACTTC. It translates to CASSFTGTYEQYF.

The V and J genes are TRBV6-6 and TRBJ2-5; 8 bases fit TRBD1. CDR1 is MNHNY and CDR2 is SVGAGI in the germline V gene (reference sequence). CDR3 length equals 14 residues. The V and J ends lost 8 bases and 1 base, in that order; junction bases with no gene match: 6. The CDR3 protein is CASATGALQETQYF. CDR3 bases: TGTGCCAGCGCGACAGGGGCCCTCCAAGAGACCCAGTACTTC.

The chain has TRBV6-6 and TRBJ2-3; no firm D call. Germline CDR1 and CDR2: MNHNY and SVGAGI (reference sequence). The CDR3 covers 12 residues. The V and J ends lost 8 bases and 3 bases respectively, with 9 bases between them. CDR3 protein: CASAWGTDTQYF. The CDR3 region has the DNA TGTGCCAGCGCTTGGGGAACAGATACGCAGTATTTT.

The CDR3 loop is CAWRPGGVLYGYTF. CDR3 bases: TGTGCCTGGAGACCGGGGGGGGTCCTCTATGGCTACACCTTC. The chain has TRBV30 and TRBJ1-2; D is possibly TRBD1 (5 bases). Germline V CDR1 and CDR2: GTSNPN, SVGIG (reference sequence). The V gene lost 3 bases and the J gene lost 4 bases, with 15 bases spanning the gap. This CDR3 has 14 amino acids.

The CDR3 reads CASSLTRELEQFF. In DNA, the CDR3 is TGTGCCAGCAGCTTAACGCGGGAGCTTGAGCAGTTCTTC. The chain links TRBV7-9 to TRBJ2-1; 7 positions agree with TRBD2. The CDR3 covers 13 residues. Per the germline V gene, CDR1 is SEHNR and CDR2 is FQNEAQ (reference sequence). V was pared by 2 bases and J by 9 bases, with 4 bases of the junction left unmatched.

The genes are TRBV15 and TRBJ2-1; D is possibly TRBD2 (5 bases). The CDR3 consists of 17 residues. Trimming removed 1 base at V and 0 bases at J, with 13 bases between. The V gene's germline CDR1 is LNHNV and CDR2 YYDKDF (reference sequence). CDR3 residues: CATSRVLALSSYNEQFF. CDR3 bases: TGTGCCACCAGCAGAGTCCTAGCCCTAAGCTCCTACAATGAGCAGTTCTTC.

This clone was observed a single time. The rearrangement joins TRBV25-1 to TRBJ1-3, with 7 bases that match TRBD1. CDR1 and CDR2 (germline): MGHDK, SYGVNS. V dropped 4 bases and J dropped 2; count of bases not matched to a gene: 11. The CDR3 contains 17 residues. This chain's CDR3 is CASSANRGSNPGNTIYF. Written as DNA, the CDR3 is TGTGCCAGCAGTGCAAACAGGGGTTCAAACCCTGGAAACACCATATATTTT.

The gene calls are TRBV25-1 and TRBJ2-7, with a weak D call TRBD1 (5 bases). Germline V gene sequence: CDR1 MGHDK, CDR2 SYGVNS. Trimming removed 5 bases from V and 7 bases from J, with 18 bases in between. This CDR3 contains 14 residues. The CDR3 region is CASSHWGSSWEQYF. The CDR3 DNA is TGTGCCAGCAGTCATTGGGGCAGTTCTTGGGAGCAGTACTTC.

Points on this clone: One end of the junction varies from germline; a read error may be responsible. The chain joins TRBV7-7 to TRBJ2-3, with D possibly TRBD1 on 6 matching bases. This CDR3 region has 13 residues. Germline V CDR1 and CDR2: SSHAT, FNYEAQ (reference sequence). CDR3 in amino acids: CASSRLQGDTQYF. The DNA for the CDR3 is TGTGCTAGCAGCCGTTTACAGGGAGATACGCAGTATTTT.

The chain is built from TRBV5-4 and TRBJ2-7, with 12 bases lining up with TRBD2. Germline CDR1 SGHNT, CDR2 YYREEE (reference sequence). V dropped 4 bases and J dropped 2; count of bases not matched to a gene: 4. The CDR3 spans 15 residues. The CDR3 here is CASSEGLAGTYEQYF. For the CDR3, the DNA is TGTGCCAGCAGCGAGGGACTAGCGGGTACCTACGAGCAGTACTTC.

The DNA for the CDR3 is TGTGCCAGCAGTGAATTCGGGGGACTCGGTGGAAACACCATATATTTT. Translated, it gives CASSEFGGLGGNTIYF. This chain joins TRBV25-1 and TRBJ1-3; TRBD1 might be the D (5 bases). Per the germline V gene, CDR1 is MGHDK and CDR2 is SYGVNS. The V end was cut by 1 base, the J end by 3 bases, with 13 bases between. The CDR3 runs 16 residues.

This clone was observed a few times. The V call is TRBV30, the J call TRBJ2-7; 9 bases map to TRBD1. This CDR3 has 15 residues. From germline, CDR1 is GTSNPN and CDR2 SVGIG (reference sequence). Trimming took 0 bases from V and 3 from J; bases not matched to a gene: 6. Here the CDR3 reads CAWSVLTGGVYEQYF. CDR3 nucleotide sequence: TGTGCCTGGAGTGTCCTGACAGGGGGGGTCTACGAGCAGTACTTC.

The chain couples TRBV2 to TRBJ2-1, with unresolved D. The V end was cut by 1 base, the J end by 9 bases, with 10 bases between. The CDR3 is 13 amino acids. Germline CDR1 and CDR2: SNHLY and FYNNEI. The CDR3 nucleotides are TGTGCCAGCAGTGAAGTCAAGAATGCTGAGCAGTTCTTC. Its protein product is CASSEVKNAEQFF.

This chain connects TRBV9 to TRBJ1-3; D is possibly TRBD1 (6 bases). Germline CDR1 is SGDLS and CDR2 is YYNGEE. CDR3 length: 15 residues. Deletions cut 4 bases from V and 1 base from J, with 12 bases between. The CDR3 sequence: CASSPAGTSGNTIYF. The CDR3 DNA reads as TGTGCCAGCAGCCCCGCCGGGACATCTGGAAACACCATATATTTT.

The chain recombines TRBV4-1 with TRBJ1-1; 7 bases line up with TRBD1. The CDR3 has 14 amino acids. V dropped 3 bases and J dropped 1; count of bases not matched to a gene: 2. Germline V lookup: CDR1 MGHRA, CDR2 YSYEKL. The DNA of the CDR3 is TGCGCCAGCAGCCATACAGGGGCGAACACTGAAGCTTTCTTT. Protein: CASSHTGANTEAFF.